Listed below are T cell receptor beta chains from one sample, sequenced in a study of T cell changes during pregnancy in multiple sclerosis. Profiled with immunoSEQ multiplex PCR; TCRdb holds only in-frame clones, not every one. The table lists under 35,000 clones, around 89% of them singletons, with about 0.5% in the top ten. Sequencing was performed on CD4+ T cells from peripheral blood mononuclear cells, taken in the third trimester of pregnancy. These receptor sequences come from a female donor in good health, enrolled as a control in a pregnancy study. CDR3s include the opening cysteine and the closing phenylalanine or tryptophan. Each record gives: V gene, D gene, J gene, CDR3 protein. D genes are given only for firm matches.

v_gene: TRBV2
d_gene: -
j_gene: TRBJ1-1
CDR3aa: CASRVTGEVTEAFF

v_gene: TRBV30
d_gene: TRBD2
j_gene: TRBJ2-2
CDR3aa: CAWTRTSAGTGELFF

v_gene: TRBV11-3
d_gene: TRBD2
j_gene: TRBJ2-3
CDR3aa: CASSLVGGYRETQYF

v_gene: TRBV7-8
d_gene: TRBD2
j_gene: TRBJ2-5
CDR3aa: CASSLALSLAGQKETQYF

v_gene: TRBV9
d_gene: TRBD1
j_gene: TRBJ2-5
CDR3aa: CASSPHRGFQETQYF

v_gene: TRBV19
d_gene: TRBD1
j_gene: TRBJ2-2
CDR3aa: CASSSQGVGTGELFF

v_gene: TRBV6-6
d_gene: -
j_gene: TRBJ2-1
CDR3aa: CASKQSDRAYNEQFF

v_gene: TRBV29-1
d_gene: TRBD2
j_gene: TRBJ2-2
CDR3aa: CSVVVAGGATGELFF

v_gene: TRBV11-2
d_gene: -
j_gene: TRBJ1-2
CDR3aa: CASSPGGASVNYGYTF

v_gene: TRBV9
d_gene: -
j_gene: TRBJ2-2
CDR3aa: CASMDRNTGELFF

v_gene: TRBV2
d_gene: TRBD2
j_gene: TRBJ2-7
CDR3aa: CASGTLLAATTYEQYF

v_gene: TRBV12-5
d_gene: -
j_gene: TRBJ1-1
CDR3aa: CASGWGGATEAFF

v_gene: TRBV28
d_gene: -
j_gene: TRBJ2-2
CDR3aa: CASSFGGPGELFF

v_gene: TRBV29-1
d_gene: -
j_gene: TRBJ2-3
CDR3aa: CSADPTVEGYDTDTQYF

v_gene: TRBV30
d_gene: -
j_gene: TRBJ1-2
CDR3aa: CAWSGHSNYGYTF

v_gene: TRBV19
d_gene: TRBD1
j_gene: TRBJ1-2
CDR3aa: CASHGQGDYGYTF

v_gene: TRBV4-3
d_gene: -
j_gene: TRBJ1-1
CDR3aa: CASSQGEATEAFF

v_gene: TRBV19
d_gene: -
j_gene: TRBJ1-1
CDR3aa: CASSILGGTEAFF

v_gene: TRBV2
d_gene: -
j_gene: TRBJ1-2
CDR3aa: CASSESELGYTF

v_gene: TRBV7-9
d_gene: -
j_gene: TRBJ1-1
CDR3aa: CASSLNSRGITEAFF

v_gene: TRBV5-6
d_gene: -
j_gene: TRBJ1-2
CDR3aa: CASSPRDGSYGYTF

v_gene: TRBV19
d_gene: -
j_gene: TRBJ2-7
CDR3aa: CASSIEHKSYEQYF

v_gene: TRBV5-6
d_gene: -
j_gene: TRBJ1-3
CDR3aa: CASSLHNGNTIYF

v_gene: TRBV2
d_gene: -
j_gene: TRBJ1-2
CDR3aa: CASRNRVGSGNYGYTF